The next 8 T cell receptor beta chains were all read from a single sample in a study of control samples from healthy donors and cancer patients. The repertoire was sequenced with immunoSEQ multiplex PCR; TCRdb's copy has only in-frame clones and lacks some. The sample lists approximately 130,000 clones, about 87% occurring once. Input material: blood. These receptors originate from a man aged 60-69 years in good health.

This clone appeared a single time. The rearrangement links TRBV2 to TRBJ2-3; D tentatively reads TRBD1 or TRBD2 (6 bases each). The CDR3 totals 14 residues. Germline V lookup: CDR1 SNHLY, CDR2 FYNNEI. V shed 8 bases and J shed 0 bases, with 12 bases lying between them. The CDR3 DNA sequence: TGTGCCAGCGAGAGGGGGGCCAGCACAGATACGCAGTATTTT. Translation: CASERGASTDTQYF.

This clone was seen a few times. CDR3 sequence reads: CASSYSSVIQPQHF. Here the CDR3 DNA reads TGTGCCAGCAGTTACTCGTCGGTGATTCAGCCCCAGCATTTT. The chain recombines TRBV6-2 or TRBV6-3 with TRBJ1-5; no clear D gene. The CDR3 is made up of 14 amino acids. CDR1 is MNHEY and CDR2 is SVGEGT in the germline V gene. V lost 0 bases and J 6 bases, leaving 9 bases between the germline ends.

The chain combines TRBV21-1 with TRBJ1-5. TRBV21-1 is a pseudogene locus. The CDR3 spans 13 residues. The CDR3 region is CASSRREGQPQHF. For the CDR3, the DNA is TGTGCCAGCAGCCGCAGGGAGGGTCAGCCCCAGCATTTT.

This chain uses TRBV19 with TRBJ1-6, with a tentative D call TRBD1 (6 bases). This CDR3 contains 14 residues. The ends were cut back, 6 bases at V and 7 bases at J, with 13 bases in the middle. From germline, CDR1 is LNHDA and CDR2 SQIVND (reference sequence). CDR3 bases: TGTGCCAGTAGCAGACAGGTCGAAAATTCACCCCTCCACTTT. Residues: CASSRQVENSPLHF. The full variable domain, with the rest looked up from reference TRBV19 and TRBJ1-6, is DGGITQSPKYLFRKEGQNVTLSCEQNLNHDAMYWYRQDPGQGLRLIYYSQIVNDFQKGDIAEGYSVSREKKESFPLTVTSAQKNPTAFYLCASSRQVENSPLHFGNGTRLTVT.

The V call is TRBV9, the J call TRBJ1-2; 11 bases agree with TRBD1. Germline CDR1 reads SGDLS; CDR2 reads YYNGEE. The ends lost 4 bases at V and 5 bases at J; junction bases unmatched: 4. The CDR3 extends over 14 amino acids. The CDR3 DNA follows: TGTGCCAGCAGCTACGGGACAGGGGGTTATGGCTACACCTTC. Encoded protein: CASSYGTGGYGYTF.

This clone was found a few times. The V gene is TRBV30, the J gene TRBJ1-3, with a tentative D call TRBD1 (6 bases). V was pared by 1 base and J by 0 bases, with 16 bases between. The CDR3 covers 17 residues. Germline loops: CDR1 GTSNPN, CDR2 SVGIG (reference sequence). CDR3 sequence (DNA): TGTGCCTGGAGTGGGGGGCCGACAGGACTCTCTGGAAACACCATATATTTT. It yields the protein CAWSGGPTGLSGNTIYF.

Concerning this clone: Other DNA sequences of this sample code for an identical CDR3. The rearrangement joins TRBV9 to TRBJ1-1, with D hard to call. V lost 2 bases and J 3 bases, leaving 8 bases between the germline ends. Per the germline V gene, CDR1 is SGDLS and CDR2 is YYNGEE. The CDR3 spans 13 residues. The CDR3 region is CASSVVTHTEAFF. The CDR3 nucleotides are TGTGCCAGCAGCGTTGTGACCCACACTGAAGCTTTCTTT. The whole variable domain, filled in from reference TRBV9 and TRBJ1-1, reads DSGVTQTPKHLITATGQRVTLRCSPRSGDLSVYWYQQSLDQGLQFLIQYYNGEERAKGNILERFSAQQFPDLHSELNLSSLELGDSALYFCASSVVTHTEAFFGQGTRLTVV.

The gene calls are TRBV20-1 and TRBJ2-5; 12 positions match TRBD1. Looked up from germline, CDR1 is DFQATT and CDR2 is SNEGSKA (reference sequence). The CDR3 extends over 16 amino acids. Trimming removed 3 bases from V and 4 bases from J; junction bases left unmatched: 9. CDR3 protein: CSASEGQGAAGETQYF. Written as DNA, the CDR3 is TGCAGTGCTAGTGAGGGACAGGGGGCGGCCGGAGAGACCCAGTACTTC.